This T cell receptor beta chain was sequenced in a study of beta chain features in type 1 diabetes (dated by TCRdb to 2017 to 2018). Describing the broader study: Mean age, gender distribution, total cell number and subset yield were not different between patients and healthy donors. A total of 107,917,701 sorted cells were examined across all samples, and RNA yield correlated strongly with the number of cells per subset. In the study, recently diagnosed type 1 diabetes patients and matched healthy donors were compared on the TCRB repertoires of their sorted circulating CD4+ T cell subsets. Regulatory and stem cell-like memory subsets were isolated from only 8 patients and 8 healthy donors, whereas naive and central memory subsets came from all 30 or so donors. Points the paper makes about the study in general: Naive, central memory and regulatory TCRB repertoires appeared to be more alike among patients than among healthy donors. Sequencing cDNA rather than genomic DNA could over-represent highly expressing activated cells, although activation and CD3 levels did not differ between groups. Type 1 diabetes patients showed a moderate but significant shortening of TCRB CDR3 length in all four CD4+ subsets. At VDJ recombination sites, patients with type 1 diabetes made fewer insertions and deleted more nucleotides, a pattern implying thymic rearrangement abnormalities. Shorter templates might have been favored by PCR, but patient and control samples were amplified and corrected together, so both groups would have been affected equally by any skew. Only small numbers of individuals were included in the HLA sub-analyses, which left unresolved whether HLA type had any influence on TCRB rearrangement.

The entire isolated RNA was reverse transcribed using the High Capacity cDNA Reverse Transcription Kit, and thus expressed TCRB transcripts were sequenced. Deep immunoSEQ sequencing was applied to naive, central memory and regulatory T cell samples, giving an average of about 3.4 million total reads per sample. Sorted cells were lysed in RLT buffer, and RNA was extracted using DNase-treated RNeasy Micro or Mini kits according to cell number. To prevent cross-contamination, each cell subset was processed individually, whereas patient and healthy donor samples were processed jointly. Using the immunoSEQ multiplex PCR, TCRB sequences were amplified from cDNA into 87-bp fragments spanning the CDR3 region. Sequencing of the amplicons was done on the Illumina HiSeq platform. As for the original processing: PCR bias was computationally corrected using synthetic template baselines, reads within Hamming distance 2 were collapsed, and singletons that could not be merged were discarded. Reads were aligned to IMGT to assign V, D and J genes, CDR3 length, and insertions or deletions at six rearrangement sites. Within each subset, clonotype counts were normalized to sorted cell number, and only after that were true diversity and Gini coefficients computed with the tcR R package. The overlap coefficient, calculated on TCRB nucleotide sequences, was used to quantify repertoire sharing. Out-of-frame TCRB sequences from naive cells were analyzed as a proxy for the pre-selection repertoire. The table was pulled from immuneACCESS by TCRdb, which kept in-frame rearrangements only. Such tables lose some clones; where checked, under half of the loss comes from unresolved V genes, and the rest has no known cause. V and J calls and clone size come straight from that table; D and trimming were deduced from the DNA. The sample yields almost 250,000 clones; roughly 14% were counted once. The ten largest clonotypes hold about 0.024% of the sample.

A single peripheral blood draw of about 116 mL on average was collected from each donor into heparinised tubes. A BD FACSAria II was used to sort naive, central memory, regulatory and stem cell-like memory CD4+ T cells with a panel that included CD45RO, CCR7, CD25, CD127, CD95 and CD27. Every sorted population had a purity above 98%. PBMCs were separated immediately by Lymphoprep density gradient centrifugation and were stained directly, without being cultured. So that batch effects would be minimized, each experiment stained and sorted samples in pairs, pairing one healthy donor with one patient. V is cut back by 5 bases and J by 1 base, with 10 bases in the junction unmatched. The CDR3 starts with the cysteine, ends with the phenylalanine, and has 17 residues. The kept DNA is CDR3 alone, 51 bases in frame from the first base. Based on the germline V gene, the CDR1 and CDR2 sequences are SGHRS and YFSETQ.

Remarks on this clone: What antigen it recognizes has not been identified. The record has no base qualities; no much larger clone is one base away.

The TCR was taken from a woman between 40 and 50 years old in good health. The V and J segments used are TRBV5-1 and TRBJ2-2, and 8 junction bases match TRBD2. The material sequenced was naive CD4+ T cells from blood. This specimen's cell subset or site label, per the study, means: true naive CD4+ T cells. The base sequence is TGCGCCAGCAGTCTAGTCCTCAGCGGGGGGAACACCGGGGAGCTGTTTTTT. This translates into CASSLVLSGGNTGELFF.